A selection of T cell receptor beta chains follows, all from one sample in a study of PD-1 blockade in classical Hodgkin lymphoma. The table came from immunoSEQ multiplex PCR; TCRdb's copy has only in-frame clones and leaves some out. Of under 100,000 clones listed, over 90% are singletons. Sequenced material: peripheral blood mononuclear cells (PBMCs), taken before the second cycle of nivolumab. The source is a human donor with classical Hodgkin lymphoma. CDR3s include the opening cysteine and the closing phenylalanine or tryptophan. A D gene is named only where the DNA matches it firmly. Clone size appears in some rows only: once, few, many, or a class for an expanded clone.

clone_size,v_call,d_call,j_call,cdr3_length,cdr3_aa,cdr3_nt
.,TRBV18,.,TRBJ2-7,13,CASSPAQSSEQYF,TGTGCCAGCTCACCTGCACAGTCCTCCGAGCAGTACTTC
.,TRBV9,TRBD1,TRBJ2-3,15,CASSPRTGGSDTQYF,TGTGCCAGCAGCCCCCGGACAGGGGGGTCAGATACGCAGTATTTT
.,TRBV27,TRBD1,TRBJ2-7,16,CASSFRTGTGVYEQYF,TGTGCCAGCAGTTTTCGTACCGGGACAGGGGTGTACGAGCAGTACTTC
.,TRBV2,TRBD2,TRBJ2-1,14,CASSALAGEHEQFF,TGTGCCAGCAGTGCGCTAGCGGGAGAACATGAGCAGTTCTTC
.,TRBV6-1,TRBD1,TRBJ2-5,15,CASTLLGTGKETQYF,TGTGCCAGCACCTTACTGGGGACAGGGAAAGAGACCCAGTACTTC
.,TRBV6-1,.,TRBJ1-5,14,CASSTGRTNQPQHF,TGTGCCAGCAGTACGGGGAGAACCAATCAGCCCCAGCATTTT
.,TRBV7-9,TRBD1,TRBJ1-1,16,CASSVLKTGGNTEAFF,TGTGCCAGCAGCGTTCTTAAGACAGGGGGGAACACTGAAGCTTTCTTT
.,TRBV5-6,TRBD1,TRBJ2-2,16,CASNIPGQGKAGELFF,TGTGCCAGCAACATACCGGGACAGGGGAAAGCCGGGGAGCTGTTTTTT
once,TRBV27,.,TRBJ2-3,13,CASSPRITDTQYF,TGTGCCAGCAGTCCCCGGATCACAGATACGCAGTATTTT
.,TRBV29-1,.,TRBJ1-2,15,CSVKGGRTRIGGYTF,TGCAGCGTTAAGGGGGGACGGACAAGGATAGGAGGCTACACCTTC
.,TRBV5-1,.,TRBJ2-7,15,CASSLGLPLSYEQYF,TGCGCCAGCAGCTTGGGCCTCCCCCTCTCCTACGAGCAGTACTTC
.,TRBV25-1,TRBD1,TRBJ2-5,12,CASRGQGREQYF,TGTGCCAGCAGGGGACAGGGGAGGGAGCAGTACTTC
.,TRBV9,TRBD2,TRBJ2-2,16,CASSVVAGGPSGELFF,TGTGCCAGCAGCGTAGTTGCGGGAGGGCCTAGCGGGGAGCTGTTTTTT
.,TRBV6-1,.,TRBJ2-5,17,CASSEEAKRRWGETQYF,TGTGCCAGCAGTGAAGAGGCGAAGCGGAGGTGGGGAGAGACCCAGTACTTC
few,TRBV9,.,TRBJ2-3,15,CASSLRLRSTDTQYF,TGTGCCAGCAGCTTACGACTCAGGAGCACAGATACGCAGTATTTT
.,TRBV9,TRBD1,TRBJ1-4,18,CASSPGTGGAWTNEKLFF,TGTGCCAGCAGCCCCGGGACAGGGGGCGCGTGGACTAATGAAAAACTGTTTTTT
.,TRBV19,.,TRBJ1-4,16,CASSRIRVLANEKLFF,TGTGCCAGTAGTAGGATCAGGGTGCTGGCTAATGAAAAACTGTTTTTT
.,TRBV5-6,.,TRBJ1-1,13,CASSLDLNTEAFF,TGTGCCAGCAGCTTGGACCTTAACACTGAAGCTTTCTTT
once,TRBV6-1,.,TRBJ2-3,15,CASSGGLAGTDTQYF,TGTGCCAGCAGCGGGGGGCTAGCTGGGACAGATACGCAGTATTTT
.,TRBV29-1,.,TRBJ1-2,13,CSVEAQTNYGYTF,TGCAGCGTTGAGGCCCAGACTAACTATGGCTACACCTTC
few,TRBV5-1,.,TRBJ2-7,15,CASSLNPGSSYEQYF,TGCGCCAGCAGCTTGAACCCCGGCAGCTCCTACGAGCAGTACTTC
.,TRBV27,.,TRBJ1-1,14,CASRTGTVNTEAFF,TGTGCCAGCAGAACGGGGACGGTGAACACTGAAGCTTTCTTT
.,TRBV5-6,.,TRBJ2-7,18,CASSPGPGQGGFGYEQYF,TGTGCCAGCAGCCCTGGCCCCGGACAGGGAGGGTTTGGGTACGAGCAGTACTTC
.,TRBV19,.,TRBJ2-3,12,CASSTGSTTQYF,TGTGCCAGTAGTACAGGGTCCACCACGCAGTATTTT
.,TRBV4-2,.,TRBJ2-7,13,CASSQADSYEQYF,TGTGCCAGCAGCCAAGCGGACAGCTACGAGCAGTACTTC
once,TRBV4-1,.,TRBJ2-3,15,CASSQDLALSDTQYF,TGCGCCAGCAGCCAAGACCTAGCGCTAAGCGATACGCAGTATTTT